One and the same sample provided the 24 T cell receptor beta chains below, sequenced in a study of sequential checkpoint blockade in melanoma. The sample's treatment: randomized to nivolumab then ipilimumab (arm A) or the reverse (arm B). Libraries were prepared by immunoSEQ multiplex PCR; TCRdb keeps only in-frame clonotypes and omits some of them. The sample shows 10,000 to 13,000 clones, approximately 71% of them seen only once. Source: CD8+ T cells sorted from blood (inferred from file names), taken from a patient given nivolumab and ipilimumab in sequence. These receptors all come from a human donor with melanoma.

The chain joins TRBV28 to TRBJ1-3; TRBD1 agrees at 7 bases. CDR3 size: 15 residues. The V gene end was trimmed by 3 bases and the J gene end by 4 bases; junction bases not matched to a gene: 6. Germline CDR1 and CDR2: MDHEN and SYDVKM. The CDR3 region is CASSFYRGDGNTIYF. The CDR3 bases are TGTGCCAGCAGTTTTTACAGGGGTGACGGAAACACCATATATTTT.

In this sample, this clone turned up a few times. V is TRBV12-5 and J is TRBJ2-7; D might be TRBD2 (5 bases). The CDR3 is made up of 13 amino acids. V dropped 7 bases and J dropped 3 bases, with 13 bases sitting between them. Germline V gene lookup returns CDR1 LGHNT and CDR2 FRNRAP. DNA of the CDR3: TGTGCTAGTGCCCGTTGGGAGCTCTACGAGCAGTACTTC. Translated, it gives CASARWELYEQYF.

This chain connects TRBV6-5 to TRBJ2-3; 13 bases agree with TRBD2. The CDR3 sequence is 15 residues long. Germline CDR1 MNHEY, CDR2 SVGAGI. Trimming at V came to 6 bases and at J to 4 bases, leaving 4 bases not matched to a gene. Here the CDR3 DNA reads TGTGCCAGCAGGGAACTAGCGGGGGGGGCAGATACGCAGTATTTT. Encoded protein: CASRELAGGADTQYF.

The chain links TRBV5-1 to TRBJ2-5, with 7 bases fitting TRBD1. With the DNA end fitting TRBJ2-7 better, the J assignment may be wrong. Germline assignment: CDR1 SGHRS and CDR2 YFSETQ. The CDR3 totals 15 residues. The CDR3, as DNA: TGCGCCAGCAGCCTCCGGGACAGAGCCTCCTACGAGCAGTACTTC. It codes for CASSLRDRASYEQYF.

This clone was counted a single time. The chain is built from TRBV7-6 and TRBJ2-2; D uncertain. CDR3 length: 17 residues. Deletions cut 1 base from V and 5 bases from J, with 17 bases between. Germline values: CDR1 SGHVS, CDR2 FNYEAQ. The CDR3, as DNA: TGTGCCAGCAGCTTAGGCCCTCTTGGGTCCGGGACCGGGGAGCTGTTTTTT. It is translated as CASSLGPLGSGTGELFF.

This chain links TRBV7-9 with TRBJ2-3, with TRBD1 as a possible D gene (5 bases). The CDR3 has 15 amino acids. Trimming left V 3 bases short and J 0 bases short, with 10 bases between. Germline V lookup: CDR1 SEHNR, CDR2 FQNEAQ (reference sequence). The CDR3 bases are TGTGCCAGCAGCTTTCCAGGGTCTAGCACAGATACGCAGTATTTT. Translating it yields CASSFPGSSTDTQYF.

This clone was counted only a few times. The rearrangement uses TRBV4-2 and TRBJ2-5; 9 positions match TRBD2. V shed 4 bases, J shed 0 bases, and the junction held 6 bases outside the gene matches. The CDR3 sequence is 16 residues long. The V gene's germline CDR1 is LGHNA and CDR2 YNFKEQ. The CDR3 DNA follows: TGTGCCAGCAGCCCCCGACTAGCGGTGTACCAAGAGACCCAGTACTTC. It specifies CASSPRLAVYQETQYF.

The rearrangement links TRBV7-9 to TRBJ2-7; D perhaps matches TRBD2 (6 bases). The germline gives CDR1 SEHNR, CDR2 FQNEAQ (reference sequence). V shed 0 bases and J shed 0 bases, with 12 bases lying between them. CDR3 size: 16 residues. CDR3 in DNA: TGTGCCAGCAGCTTAGCAGGCGGGGTTGACTCCTACGAGCAGTACTTC. Protein: CASSLAGGVDSYEQYF.

This clone was observed a handful of times. The chain employs TRBV7-9 and TRBJ2-1; possible D gene TRBD1, 6 bases. The CDR3 runs to 15 residues. Germline V gene lookup returns CDR1 SEHNR and CDR2 FQNEAQ (reference sequence). Trimming took off 5 bases at V and 9 bases at J, with 20 bases between the two ends. CDR3 bases: TGTGCCAGCAGCCCTAAGCAGGGGAATATTCCTGAGCAGTTCTTC. Amino acid sequence: CASSPKQGNIPEQFF.

The gene calls are TRBV5-6 and TRBJ2-5, with a possible D match to TRBD1 (6 bases). Trimming stripped 4 bases from V and 2 bases from J, with 15 bases between. The CDR3 length is 15 residues. Germline CDR1 and CDR2: SGHDT and YYEEEE. The CDR3 DNA follows: TGTGCCAGCAGCCTTGCGGACAGCCTACAAGAGACCCAGTACTTC. This gives the protein CASSLADSLQETQYF. Variable domain in full (rest from reference TRBV5-6 and TRBJ2-5): DAGVTQSPTHLIKTRGQQVTLRCSPKSGHDTVSWYQQALGQGPQFIFQYYEEEERQRGNFPDRFSGHQFPNYSSELNVNALLLGDSALYLCASSLADSLQETQYFGPGTRLLVL.

This clone was recorded only once. The CDR3 loop reads CASSRISIIPGQGVRYEQFF. The CDR3 DNA is TGCGCCAGCAGCCGGATTTCGATTATCCCGGGACAGGGAGTAAGGTATGAGCAGTTCTTC. The chain combines TRBV4-3 with TRBJ2-1; TRBD1 matches 9 bases. Trimming took 4 bases from V and 8 from J; bases not matched to a gene: 24. This CDR3 is 20 amino acids long. Per germline, CDR1 LGHNA and CDR2 YSLEER.

Here the CDR3 reads CASSRDSPINTGELFF. DNA of the CDR3: TGTGCCAGTAGTAGGGACAGCCCCATTAACACCGGGGAGCTGTTTTTT. V usage is TRBV19 and J usage is TRBJ2-2; TRBD1 matches 7 bases. Germline CDR1 is LNHDA and CDR2 is SQIVND (reference sequence). The CDR3 extends over 16 amino acids. J was trimmed by 2 bases and V by 4 bases; bases with no gene match: 7.

The chain carries TRBV16 and TRBJ1-5; maybe TRBD1 (5 bases). Germline V gene sequence: CDR1 KGHSY, CDR2 FQNENV. V lost 0 bases and J 8 bases, leaving 14 bases between the germline ends. The CDR3 has 15 amino acids. CDR3 DNA sequence: TGTGCCAGCAGCCAATCGGGGGGTGATTATAAGCCCCAGCATTTT. Translated: CASSQSGGDYKPQHF.

The chain carries TRBV10-2 and TRBJ2-7; D call uncertain. Germline CDR1 and CDR2: WSHSY and SAAADI. The CDR3 totals 13 residues. Trimming left V 0 bases short and J 9 bases short, with 12 bases between. CDR3 sequence reads: CASSESPQTGQYF. In DNA, the CDR3 is TGCGCCAGCAGTGAGTCCCCCCAGACGGGGCAGTACTTC.

The chain recombines TRBV13 with TRBJ2-7, with TRBD2 identical over 9 bases. The CDR3 has 16 amino acids. Germline V gene data show CDR1 as PRHDT and CDR2 as FYEKMQ (reference sequence). After removal of 2 bases from V and 5 bases from J, the junction contained 10 bases not matched to a gene. The CDR3 here is CASSLLAGGPRNEQYF. CDR3 bases: TGTGCCAGCAGCTTATTGGCGGGAGGGCCGAGGAACGAGCAGTACTTC.

V gene TRBV9 combines with J gene TRBJ1-6; D possibly corresponds to TRBD1 (5 bases). Germline V gene lookup returns CDR1 SGDLS and CDR2 YYNGEE. The CDR3 is 13 amino acids. V was pared by 3 bases and J by 16 bases, with 17 bases between. This CDR3 reads CASSASTRGHLHF. Here the CDR3 DNA reads TGTGCCAGCAGCGCCTCGACAAGGGGTCATCTCCACTTT. The full variable domain, in which reference TRBV9 and TRBJ1-6 provide the parts outside the CDR3, is DSGVTQTPKHLITATGQRVTLRCSPRSGDLSVYWYQQSLDQGLQFLIQYYNGEERAKGNILERFSAQQFPDLHSELNLSSLELGDSALYFCASSASTRGHLHFGNGTRLTVT.

This clone is deemed large. The chain couples TRBV28 to TRBJ1-5, with a weak D call TRBD1 (6 bases). V lost 6 bases and J lost 0, with 15 bases in between. Per the germline V gene, CDR1 is MDHEN and CDR2 is SYDVKM. There are 16 residues in the CDR3. CDR3 in amino acids: CASSSDRYYSNQPQHF. The CDR3 DNA follows: TGTGCCAGCAGCTCGGACAGATACTATAGCAATCAGCCCCAGCATTTT.

This rearrangement joins TRBV28 to TRBJ1-5; D unresolved. In germline, CDR1 is MDHEN, CDR2 SYDVKM. V shed 3 bases and J shed 0 bases, with 6 bases lying between them. The CDR3 covers 14 residues. The DNA of the CDR3 is TGTGCCAGCAGTTTGGTCTATAGCAATCAGCCCCAGCATTTT. Amino acids: CASSLVYSNQPQHF.

The chain employs TRBV28 and TRBJ1-2, with unresolved D. Germline-derived CDR1 and CDR2 are MDHEN and SYDVKM. CDR3 length: 15 residues. V was trimmed by 11 bases and J by 4 bases, leaving 23 bases between them. This CDR3 is CACTEEPPIFYGYTF. The CDR3 nucleotides are TGTGCCTGCACTGAGGAACCGCCTATCTTCTATGGCTACACCTTC.

The genes are TRBV6-5 and TRBJ2-7, with D perhaps TRBD2 (6 bases). Germline CDR1 and CDR2: MNHEY and SVGAGI. The CDR3 has 15 amino acids. Trimming left V 6 bases short and J 4 bases short, with 19 bases between. The CDR3 nucleotides read TGTGCCAGCAGCCAACTAAAGGGACTCGGGTACGAGCAGTACTTC. It is translated as CASSQLKGLGYEQYF.

The CDR3 DNA sequence: TGTGCCAGCAGTTTGGGCGGGGTTGAAAAACTGTTTTTT. This translates into CASSLGGVEKLFF. The chain couples TRBV6-5 to TRBJ1-4; unclear D gene. The CDR3 is 13 residues long. V was clipped by 4 bases and J by 7 bases, with 10 bases between them. Germline loops: CDR1 MNHEY, CDR2 SVGAGI.

The chain combines TRBV4-2 with TRBJ2-3; TRBD2 matches 8 bases. Per the germline V gene, CDR1 is LGHNA and CDR2 is YNFKEQ. CDR3 size: 15 residues. V shed 4 bases, J shed 4 bases, and the junction held 7 bases outside the gene matches. The CDR3, as DNA: TGTGCCAGCAGCCCCAGGTCAGCGGGAGCAGATACGCAGTATTTT. Amino acid sequence: CASSPRSAGADTQYF.

The rearrangement joins TRBV9 to TRBJ2-3; D not certain. Germline CDR1 SGDLS, CDR2 YYNGEE. V was cut by 4 bases and J by 5 bases, with 20 bases left in between. This CDR3 has 16 residues. The CDR3 reads CASSPHDEARGDTQYF. In DNA form, the CDR3 reads TGTGCCAGCAGCCCCCACGATGAGGCTAGAGGAGATACGCAGTATTTT.

This clone came up a few times. The junction departs from the called germline gene at one end, perhaps through a read error. The gene calls are TRBV16 and TRBJ2-7; TRBD1 aligns across 8 bases. Germline V CDR1 and CDR2: KGHSY, FQNENV. The CDR3 covers 12 residues. The CDR3 DNA sequence: TGTGCCAGCAGCCGCAGGGCTGGACAGGGAAACTTC. Its protein is CASSRRAGQGNF. Using reference TRBV16 and TRBJ2-7 for the parts outside the CDR3, the full variable domain is GEEVAQTPKHLVRGEGQKAKLYCAPIKGHSYVFWYQQVLKNEFKFLISFQNENVFDETGMPKERFSAKCLPNSPCSLEIQATKLEDSAVYFCASSRRAGQGNFGPGTRLTVT.